One sample yielded the 12 T cell receptor beta chains listed below, sequenced in a study of OX40 agonist ivuxolimab in advanced cancers. Clones were sequenced by immunoSEQ multiplex PCR, and TCRdb holds only the in-frame ones, with some missing. The sample records some 60,000 clones, 84% being singletons. The starting material was CD4+ or CD8+ T cells sorted from blood, obtained in a trial of the OX40 agonist ivuxolimab. These receptors all come from an adult with an advanced solid tumor such as melanoma, head and neck, liver or kidney cancer.

To note about this clone: A junction end diverges from the germline sequence, so it may reflect a read error. The CDR3 region has the DNA TGTGCCAGCAGCCCCACAGGGTTTAACTATGGCCACACCTTC. It translates to CASSPTGFNYGHTF. The chain couples TRBV7-2 to TRBJ1-2, with D maybe TRBD1 (6 bases). The CDR3 sequence is 14 residues long. Per the germline V gene, CDR1 is SGHTA and CDR2 is FQGNSA. The variable domain in full, completed from reference TRBV7-2 and TRBJ1-2, reads GAGVSQSPSNKVTEKGKDVELRCDPISGHTALYWYRQSLGQGLEFLIYFQGNSAPDKSGLPSDRFSAERTGGSVSTLTIQRTQQEDSAVYLCASSPTGFNYGHTFGSGTRLTVV.

The chain couples TRBV5-1 to TRBJ1-1, with 7 nucleotides matching TRBD1. The V segment lost 0 bases and the J segment 5 bases; nucleotides outside the gene matches: 7. CDR3 length: 15 amino acids. Germline CDR1 is SGHRS and CDR2 is YFSETQ. CDR3 in amino acids: CASSLDPGGKTEAFF. The CDR3 nucleotides read TGCGCCAGCAGCTTGGATCCAGGGGGAAAAACTGAAGCTTTCTTT. Complete variable domain (other parts from reference TRBV5-1 and TRBJ1-1): KAGVTQTPRYLIKTRGQQVTLSCSPISGHRSVSWYQQTPGQGLQFLFEYFSETQRNKGNFPGRFSGRQFSNSRSEMNVSTLELGDSALYLCASSLDPGGKTEAFFGQGTRLTVV.

V usage is TRBV4-3 and J usage is TRBJ1-2, with TRBD1 matching over 8 bases. Trimming removed 3 bases from V and 3 bases from J; junction bases left unmatched: 6. The length of the CDR3 is 15 residues. Per germline, CDR1 LGHNA and CDR2 YSLEER. CDR3 sequence: CASSQGVQGDYGYTF. DNA for the CDR3: TGCGCCAGCAGCCAGGGAGTACAGGGGGACTATGGCTACACCTTC.

This chain uses TRBV6-6 with TRBJ2-3; TRBD2 matches 9 bases. Germline assignment: CDR1 MNHNY and CDR2 SVGAGI (reference sequence). The CDR3 is made up of 16 amino acids. With V trimmed by 3 bases and J by 2 bases, 6 bases remained unmatched. CDR3 DNA sequence: TGTGCCAGCAGTTATGGTACTAGCGGGTTCACAGATACGCAGTATTTT. Its protein is CASSYGTSGFTDTQYF.

The J gene is TRBJ1-2, the V gene TRBV5-8; D remains ambiguous. Deletions cut 4 bases from V and 1 base from J, with 8 bases between. The CDR3 covers 13 residues. CDR1 SGHTS and CDR2 YDEGEE come from the germline V gene. The CDR3 loop is CASSPLNNYGYTF. The CDR3 DNA reads TGTGCCAGCAGCCCTCTTAATAACTATGGCTACACCTTC.

The chain couples TRBV6-1 to TRBJ1-5, with a possible D match to TRBD1 (6 bases). Germline V gene lookup returns CDR1 MNHNS and CDR2 SASEGT. Trimming pared 0 bases from V and 7 bases from J, leaving 10 bases between. The CDR3 has 14 residues. This chain's CDR3 is CASSEAPRGQPQHF. As DNA, the CDR3 is TGTGCCAGCAGTGAAGCACCGAGGGGGCAGCCCCAGCATTTT.

The chain uses TRBV4-2 and TRBJ1-2, with 8 bases that match TRBD1. Germline assignment: CDR1 LGHNA and CDR2 YNFKEQ. This CDR3 is built from 19 residues. V shed 0 bases and J 2 bases; nucleotides not matched to a gene: 14. The CDR3 spells CASSQDVWGTGLINYGYTF. CDR3 bases: TGTGCCAGCAGCCAAGATGTTTGGGGGACAGGCTTAATCAACTATGGCTACACCTTC.

Concerning this clone itself: The same CDR3 also results from other DNA sequences found in this sample. The CDR3 loop is CAWSVGETQYF. The DNA for the CDR3 is TGTGCCTGGAGTGTTGGGGAGACCCAGTACTTC. The rearrangement joins TRBV30 to TRBJ2-5; D remains ambiguous. Germline CDR1 is GTSNPN and CDR2 is SVGIG (reference sequence). This CDR3 has 11 residues. V was clipped by 0 bases and J by 5 bases, with 4 bases between them. Based on the CDR3 plus reference TRBV30 and TRBJ2-5, the full variable domain is SQTIHQWPATLVQPVGSPLSLECTVEGTSNPNLYWYRQAAGRGLQLLFYSVGIGQISSEVPQNLSASRPQDRQFILSSKKLLLSDSGFYLCAWSVGETQYFGPGTRLLVL.

Remarks on this clone: Other DNA variants within this sample encode the same CDR3. The chain links TRBV5-1 to TRBJ2-5; TRBD1 might be the D (7 bases). The CDR3 covers 17 residues. V lost 0 bases to trimming and J lost 5 bases, with 20 bases between them. Germline CDR1 is SGHRS and CDR2 is YFSETQ. DNA of the CDR3: TGCGCCAGCAGCTTGGCCCGCGGAGGGGGCGCAGGGGAGACCCAGTACTTC. Protein product: CASSLARGGGAGETQYF.

V and J are TRBV19 and TRBJ2-3, with 15 bases lining up with TRBD2. After removal of 2 bases from V and 6 bases from J, the junction contained 9 bases not matched to a gene. Germline lookup yields CDR1 LNHDA and CDR2 SQIVND (reference sequence). The CDR3 contains 18 residues. CDR3 nucleotides: TGTGCCAGTAGTATAATCACCGGGACTAGCGGGGGGAAGGATACGCAGTATTTT. Its translation is CASSIITGTSGGKDTQYF.

The gene calls are TRBV7-6 and TRBJ1-4; unclear D gene. In germline, CDR1 is SGHVS, CDR2 FNYEAQ. The V end lost 1 base, the J end lost 5 bases, and 11 bases lay between the germline ends. This CDR3 is 15 amino acids long. CDR3 DNA: TGTGCCAGCAGCTTAGGGAACTGGGAGAATGAAAAACTGTTTTTT. Translation gives CASSLGNWENEKLFF.

The chain links TRBV27 to TRBJ1-4, with TRBD1 matching over 10 bases. Trimming removed 4 bases from V and 7 bases from J; junction bases left unmatched: 6. The CDR3 loop spans 15 amino acids. Per germline, CDR1 MNHEY and CDR2 SMNVEV (reference sequence). The CDR3 spells CASSSDRGHSEKLFF. Written as DNA, the CDR3 is TGTGCCAGCAGTTCCGACAGGGGGCACAGTGAAAAACTGTTTTTT.